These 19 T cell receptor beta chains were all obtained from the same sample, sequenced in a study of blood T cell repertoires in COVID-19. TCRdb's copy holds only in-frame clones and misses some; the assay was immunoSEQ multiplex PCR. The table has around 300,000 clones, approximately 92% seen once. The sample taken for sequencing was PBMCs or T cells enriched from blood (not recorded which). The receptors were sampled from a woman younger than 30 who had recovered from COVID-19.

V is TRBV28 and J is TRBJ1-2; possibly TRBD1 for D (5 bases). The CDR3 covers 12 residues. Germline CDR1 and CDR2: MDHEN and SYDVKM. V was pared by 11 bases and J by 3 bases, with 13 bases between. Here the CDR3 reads CASGGVDYGYTF. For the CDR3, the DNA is TGTGCCTCCGGAGGGGTGGACTATGGCTACACCTTC.

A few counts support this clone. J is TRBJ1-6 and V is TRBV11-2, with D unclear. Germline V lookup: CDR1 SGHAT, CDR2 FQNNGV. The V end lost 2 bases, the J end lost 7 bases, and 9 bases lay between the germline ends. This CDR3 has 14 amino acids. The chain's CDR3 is CASSLNRFNSPLHF. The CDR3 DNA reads TGTGCCAGCAGCTTAAACCGGTTCAATTCACCCCTCCACTTT.

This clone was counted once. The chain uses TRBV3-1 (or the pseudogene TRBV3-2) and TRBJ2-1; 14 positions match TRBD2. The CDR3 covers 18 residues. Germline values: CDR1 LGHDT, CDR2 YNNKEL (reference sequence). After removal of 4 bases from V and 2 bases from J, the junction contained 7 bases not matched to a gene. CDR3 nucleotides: TGTGCCAGCAGCCCATCGGGACTAGCGGGGGCAACCTACAATGAGCAGTTCTTC. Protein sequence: CASSPSGLAGATYNEQFF.

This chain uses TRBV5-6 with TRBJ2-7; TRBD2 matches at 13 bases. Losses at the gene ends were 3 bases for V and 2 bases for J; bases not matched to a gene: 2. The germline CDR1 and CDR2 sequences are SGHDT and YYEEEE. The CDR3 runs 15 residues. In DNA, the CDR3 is TGTGCCAGCAGCTCCGGGACTAGCGGGACCTACGAGCAGTACTTC. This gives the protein CASSSGTSGTYEQYF.

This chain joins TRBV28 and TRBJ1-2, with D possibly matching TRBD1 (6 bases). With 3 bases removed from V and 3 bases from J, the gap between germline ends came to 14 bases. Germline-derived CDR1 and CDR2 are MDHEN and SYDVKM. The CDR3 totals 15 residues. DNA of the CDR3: TGTGCCAGCAGTTTGAGGGGGGGCATGTACTATGGCTACACCTTC. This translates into CASSLRGGMYYGYTF.

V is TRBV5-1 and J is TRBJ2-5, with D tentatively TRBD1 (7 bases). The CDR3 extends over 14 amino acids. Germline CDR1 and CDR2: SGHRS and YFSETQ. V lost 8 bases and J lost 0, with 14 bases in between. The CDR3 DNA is TGCGCCAGTGCAGGGGGGTCCTACCAAGAGACCCAGTACTTC. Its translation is CASAGGSYQETQYF. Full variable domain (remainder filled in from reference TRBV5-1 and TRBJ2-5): KAGVTQTPRYLIKTRGQQVTLSCSPISGHRSVSWYQQTPGQGLQFLFEYFSETQRNKGNFPGRFSGRQFSNSRSEMNVSTLELGDSALYLCASAGGSYQETQYFGPGTRLLVL.

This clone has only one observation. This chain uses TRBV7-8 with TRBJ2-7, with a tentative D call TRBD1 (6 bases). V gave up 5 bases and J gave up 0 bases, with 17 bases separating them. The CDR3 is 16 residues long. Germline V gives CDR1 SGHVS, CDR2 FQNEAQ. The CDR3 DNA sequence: TGTGCCAGCAGCCCCCAGGGGACGCACTTCTCCTACGAGCAGTACTTC. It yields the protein CASSPQGTHFSYEQYF.

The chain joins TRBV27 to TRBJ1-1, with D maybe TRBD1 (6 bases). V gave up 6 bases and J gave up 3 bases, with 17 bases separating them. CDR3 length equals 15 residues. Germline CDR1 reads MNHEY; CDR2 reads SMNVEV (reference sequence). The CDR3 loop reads CASSPGQKAHTEAFF. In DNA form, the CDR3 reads TGTGCCAGCAGCCCAGGACAGAAGGCTCACACTGAAGCTTTCTTT.

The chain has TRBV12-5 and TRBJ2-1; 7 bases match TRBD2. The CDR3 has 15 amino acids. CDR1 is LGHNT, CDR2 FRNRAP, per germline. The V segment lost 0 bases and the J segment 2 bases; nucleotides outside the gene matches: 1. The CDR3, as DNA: TGTGCTAGTGGTTTGGTGGGGGGGACCTACAATGAGCAGTTCTTC. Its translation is CASGLVGGTYNEQFF.

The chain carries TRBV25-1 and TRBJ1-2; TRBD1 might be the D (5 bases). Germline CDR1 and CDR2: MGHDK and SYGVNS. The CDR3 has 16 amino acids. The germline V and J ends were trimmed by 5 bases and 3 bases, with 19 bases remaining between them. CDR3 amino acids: CASSSAGGSRHYGYTF. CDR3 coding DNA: TGTGCCAGCAGTAGTGCTGGGGGGTCGAGACACTATGGCTACACCTTC.

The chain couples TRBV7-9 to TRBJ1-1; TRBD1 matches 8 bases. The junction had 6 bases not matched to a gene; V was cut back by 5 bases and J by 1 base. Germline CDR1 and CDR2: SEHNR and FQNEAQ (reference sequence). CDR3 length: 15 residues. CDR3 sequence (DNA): TGTGCCAGCAGCGACCCCGGGACAGGGAACACTGAAGCTTTCTTT. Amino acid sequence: CASSDPGTGNTEAFF.

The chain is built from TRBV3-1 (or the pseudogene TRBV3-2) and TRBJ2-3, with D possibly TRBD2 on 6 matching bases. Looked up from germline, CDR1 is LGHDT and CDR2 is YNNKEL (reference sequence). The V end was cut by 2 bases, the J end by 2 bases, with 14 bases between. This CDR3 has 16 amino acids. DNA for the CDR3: TGTGCCAGCAGCCAAAGTATGCGGGGTAACACAGATACGCAGTATTTT. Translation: CASSQSMRGNTDTQYF.

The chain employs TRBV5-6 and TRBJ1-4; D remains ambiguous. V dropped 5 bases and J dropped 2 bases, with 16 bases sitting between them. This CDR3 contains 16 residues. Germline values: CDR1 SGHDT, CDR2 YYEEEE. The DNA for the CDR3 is TGTGCCAGCAGACGACTAGCGACTGGGACTAATGAAAAACTGTTTTTT. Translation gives CASRRLATGTNEKLFF.

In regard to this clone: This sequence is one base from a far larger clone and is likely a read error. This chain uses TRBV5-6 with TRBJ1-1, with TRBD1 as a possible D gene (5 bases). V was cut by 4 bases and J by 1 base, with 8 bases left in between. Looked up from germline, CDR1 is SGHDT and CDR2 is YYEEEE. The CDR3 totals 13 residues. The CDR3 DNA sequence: TGTGCCAGCAGCCCGACAGAGAACACTGAAGCTTTCTTT. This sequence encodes CASSPTENTEAFF. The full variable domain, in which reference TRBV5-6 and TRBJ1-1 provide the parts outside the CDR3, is DAGVTQSPTHLIKTRGQQVTLRCSPKSGHDTVSWYQQALGQGPQFIFQYYEEEERQRGNFPDRFSGHQFPNYSSELNVNALLLGDSALYLCASSPTENTEAFFGQGTRLTVV.

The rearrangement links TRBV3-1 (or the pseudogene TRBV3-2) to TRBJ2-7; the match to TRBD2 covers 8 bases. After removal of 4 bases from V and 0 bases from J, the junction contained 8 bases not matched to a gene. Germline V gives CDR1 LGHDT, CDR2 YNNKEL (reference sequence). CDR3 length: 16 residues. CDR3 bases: TGTGCCAGCAGCCCGGGGGGTAGCGGGGACTCCTACGAGCAGTACTTC. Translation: CASSPGGSGDSYEQYF.

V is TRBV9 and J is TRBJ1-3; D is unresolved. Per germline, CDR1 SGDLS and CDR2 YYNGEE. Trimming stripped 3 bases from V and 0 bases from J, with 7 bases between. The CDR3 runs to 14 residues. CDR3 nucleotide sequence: TGTGCCAGCAGCGCCCTAAGCTCTGGAAACACCATATATTTT. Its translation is CASSALSSGNTIYF.

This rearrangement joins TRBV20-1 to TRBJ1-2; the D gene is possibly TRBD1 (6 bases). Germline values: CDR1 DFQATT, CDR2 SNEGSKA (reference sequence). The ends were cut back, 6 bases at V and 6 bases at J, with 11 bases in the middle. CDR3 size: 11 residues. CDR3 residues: CSARTDHGYTF. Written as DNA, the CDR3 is TGCAGTGCCCGGACAGACCATGGCTACACCTTC.

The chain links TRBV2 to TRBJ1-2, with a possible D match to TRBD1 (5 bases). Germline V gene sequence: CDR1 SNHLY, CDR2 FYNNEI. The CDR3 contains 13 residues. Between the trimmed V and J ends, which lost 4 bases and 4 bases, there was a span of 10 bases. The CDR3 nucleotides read TGTGCCAGCAGTGTCGACAGTAGCTATGGCTACACCTTC. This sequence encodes CASSVDSSYGYTF.

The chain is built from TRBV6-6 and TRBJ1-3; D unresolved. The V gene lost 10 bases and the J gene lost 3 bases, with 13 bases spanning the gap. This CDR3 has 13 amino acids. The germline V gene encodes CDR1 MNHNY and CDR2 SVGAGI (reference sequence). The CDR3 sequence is CATRGGRGNTIYF. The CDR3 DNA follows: TGTGCCACCCGAGGCGGTCGTGGAAACACCATATATTTT.